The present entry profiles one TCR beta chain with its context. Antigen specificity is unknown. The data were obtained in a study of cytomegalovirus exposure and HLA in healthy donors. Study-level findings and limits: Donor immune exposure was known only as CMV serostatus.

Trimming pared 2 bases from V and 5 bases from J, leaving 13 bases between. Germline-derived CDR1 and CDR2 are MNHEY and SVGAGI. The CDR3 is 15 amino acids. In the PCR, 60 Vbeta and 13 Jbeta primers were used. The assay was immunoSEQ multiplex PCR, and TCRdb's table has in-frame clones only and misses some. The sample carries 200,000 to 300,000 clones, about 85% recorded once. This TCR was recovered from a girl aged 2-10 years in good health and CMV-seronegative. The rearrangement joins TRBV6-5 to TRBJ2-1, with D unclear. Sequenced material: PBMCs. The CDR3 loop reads CASSYGNLVHNEQFF. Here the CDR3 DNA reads TGTGCCAGCAGTTACGGAAACCTAGTGCACAATGAGCAGTTCTTC.